This T cell receptor (beta chain) was sequenced in a study of T cells after yellow fever vaccination. In TCRdb, the 5' RACE reads were re-called with MiXCR into one record per CDR3 protein. The sample records 620,000 or so distinct CDR3 sequences, about 17% being singletons. The CDR3 sequence is 14 residues long. Germline CDR1 is SGHNT and CDR2 is YYREEE (reference sequence). Losses at the gene ends were 4 bases for V and 5 bases for J; bases not matched to a gene: 8. The sequenced sample was PBMCs, obtained 5 to 6 days after the first yellow fever vaccination. The TCR comes from a man aged 18-30 years who received the YFV17D yellow fever vaccine. This chain uses TRBV5-4 with TRBJ2-7; 8 nucleotides match TRBD1. DNA of the CDR3: TGTGCCAGCAGCGACGGACAGGGCTTCAACGAGCAGTACTTC. As protein: CASSDGQGFNEQYF.